A selection of T cell receptor beta chains follows, all from one sample in a study of T cells in Graves' hyperthyroidism and ophthalmopathy. Using its own MiXCR run on the multiplex PCR reads, TCRdb lists one record per CDR3 protein. The repertoire holds 750,000 to 900,000 distinct CDR3 sequences, with 38% as singletons. Material for sequencing was blood. These receptors came from a man between 18 and 29 years old with Graves' hyperthyroidism. The CDR3 runs from the conserved cysteine through the conserved F or W. A D gene is named only where the DNA matches it firmly. The listing skips clone size in some rows; elsewhere it reads once, few, many or a size class.

size | J | D | V | CDR3 | DNA
. | TRBJ1-2 | . | TRBV13 | CASSRPPTTYYGYTF | TGTGCCAGCAGCCGTCCCCCCACAACTTACTATGGCTACACCTTC
. | TRBJ1-2 | . | TRBV6-1 | CASSTRGGSQNYGYTF | TGTGCCAGCAGTACCCGGGGGGGGTCTCAGAACTATGGCTACACCTTC
. | TRBJ1-5 | . | TRBV7-2 | CASSDYGGGPQHF | TGTGCCAGCAGCGATTATGGCGGGGGGCCCCAGCATTTT
. | TRBJ1-5 | TRBD1 | TRBV7-6 | CASSLLAGGGNQPQHF | TGTGCCAGCAGCTTACTGGCAGGGGGTGGCAATCAGCCCCAGCATTTT
few | TRBJ2-5 | . | TRBV5-1 | CASSYGQIWETQYF | TGCGCCAGCAGCTATGGACAAATCTGGGAGACCCAGTACTTC
. | TRBJ2-7 | TRBD2 | TRBV3-1 | CASSQVGLAAEQYF | TGTGCCAGCAGCCAAGTGGGACTAGCGGCCGAGCAGTACTTC
many | TRBJ1-2 | . | TRBV29-1 | CSVVGDYGYTF | TGCAGCGTGGTAGGGGACTATGGCTACACCTTC
. | TRBJ1-2 | TRBD1 | TRBV7-9 | CASSKWTGEGNTF | TGTGCCAGCAGCAAATGGACAGGGGAAGGCAACACCTTC
. | TRBJ1-5 | TRBD1 | TRBV10-3 | CAMRTGDSNQPQHF | TGTGCCATGCGGACAGGGGATAGCAATCAGCCCCAGCATTTT
. | TRBJ1-6 | . | TRBV7-8 | CASSFSGPLHF | TGTGCCAGCAGCTTTTCGGGGCCCCTCCACTTT
few | TRBJ2-5 | . | TRBV10-2 | CASSQAWGANSWGTQYF | TGTGCCAGCAGCCAAGCTTGGGGGGCTAACTCGTGGGGGACCCAGTACTTC
. | TRBJ2-7 | TRBD2 | TRBV20-1 | CSASPQRELYEQYF | TGCAGTGCTAGCCCGCAGCGGGAGCTCTACGAGCAGTACTTC
few | TRBJ2-7 | . | TRBV2 | CASIQGIYEQYF | TGTGCCAGCATCCAGGGGATCTACGAGCAGTACTTC
few | TRBJ1-1 | TRBD1 | TRBV10-2 | CASSFQGVNMNTEAFF | TGTGCCAGCAGCTTCCAGGGGGTGAACATGAACACTGAAGCTTTCTTT
many | TRBJ2-7 | TRBD1 | TRBV29-1 | CSSTGQDHEQYF | TGCAGCTCCACCGGACAGGACCACGAGCAGTACTTC
few | TRBJ2-7 | . | TRBV24-1 | CASRPPEAYEQYF | TGTGCCAGCAGGCCCCCGGAGGCCTACGAGCAGTACTTC
. | TRBJ1-2 | . | TRBV11-2 | CASSLVGTSNNGYTF | TGTGCCAGCAGCTTAGTCGGAACCTCTAACAATGGCTACACCTTC
many | TRBJ1-2 | . | TRBV2 | CASSVAEHYGYTF | TGTGCCAGCAGTGTGGCGGAACACTATGGCTACACCTTC
. | TRBJ2-5 | . | TRBV20-1 | CSASSRGAQETQYF | TGCAGTGCTAGCAGTCGCGGCGCCCAAGAGACCCAGTACTTC
few | TRBJ1-3 | . | TRBV20-1 | CSAVEDPSGNTIYF | TGCAGTGCCGTAGAAGATCCGTCTGGAAACACCATATATTTT
. | TRBJ2-7 | TRBD1 | TRBV5-5 | CASSLAHRGLHEQYF | TGTGCCAGCAGCTTGGCCCACAGGGGGCTGCACGAGCAGTACTTC
few | TRBJ1-6 | . | TRBV6-5 | CASSYVSRENSPLHF | TGTGCCAGCAGTTATGTTTCCAGGGAGAATTCACCCCTCCACTTT
many | TRBJ1-1 | . | TRBV10-2 | CASSDVRVGHTEAFF | TGCGCCAGCAGTGATGTCAGGGTAGGACACACTGAAGCTTTCTTT
. | TRBJ2-2 | . | TRBV6-6 | CASSENPLTGELFF | TGTGCCAGCAGTGAGAACCCACTCACCGGGGAGCTGTTTTTT
many | TRBJ1-1 | TRBD1 | TRBV29-1 | CSVEAISGQAHTEAFF | TGCAGCGTTGAAGCAATTTCGGGACAGGCGCACACTGAAGCTTTCTTT
once | TRBJ2-7 | TRBD2 | TRBV12-3/TRBV12-4 | CASSRLAGGGYEQYF | TGTGCCAGCAGTCGACTAGCGGGAGGAGGCTACGAGCAGTACTTC